This TCR beta chain was recorded in a study of shared clonotypes between healthy human individuals. Overall study findings and caveats: Sorted-subset sequencing, rarefaction showed, was incomplete despite large depth. Sampling covered blood only; tissue repertoires likely differ.

Regarding this clone: What it binds is unknown.

Repertoires were generated with immunoSEQ multiplex PCR, while TCRdb's copy carries only in-frame clones and drops some. The sample includes about 2.4 million clones, approximately 90% of them seen just once. CDR1 and CDR2 (germline): GTSNPN, SVGIG (reference sequence). Deletions cut 5 bases from V and 2 bases from J, with 18 bases between. This CDR3 region has 15 residues. V is TRBV30 and J is TRBJ1-1; D is ambiguous. The specimen sequenced was naive CD4+ T cells sorted from blood. Subset described: CD45RA+ positively selected. This clonotype was sampled from a man younger than 35 in good health. The CDR3 protein is CAWAKGPKTNTEAFF. In nucleotides, the CDR3 is TGTGCCTGGGCCAAAGGACCCAAGACTAACACTGAAGCTTTCTTT.